This T cell receptor (beta chain) was observed in a study of cytotoxic CD8 clonotypes in ibrutinib-treated CLL. Study context: Response sampling occurred after a median 12 months of treatment (range 6 to 36). An average of about 260,000 productive templates and about 100,000 productive rearrangements was obtained per sample.

Study findings and constraints: Clonality rose at ibrutinib response and fell back toward baseline at progression. T-cell clonality at baseline went above that of age-matched healthy donors and rose and fell with circulating CD8+ T-cell counts.

The V gene end was trimmed by 2 bases and the J gene end by 5 bases; junction bases not matched to a gene: 7. The CDR3 consists of 17 residues. Germline loops: CDR1 SGHDT, CDR2 YYEEEE. Profiling relied on immunoSEQ multiplex PCR, and the TCRdb table lists in-frame clones only, not all of them. This sample has 110,000 to 150,000 clones, with roughly 80% found just once. This clone was seen only a few times. Its antigen is currently unknown. The sample consisted of PBMCs, taken after 12 months of ibrutinib treatment. This receptor was identified in a human donor with chronic lymphocytic leukemia. The chain links TRBV5-6 to TRBJ2-2, with TRBD2 matching over 12 bases. CDR3 in amino acids: CASSFPSGRAGTGELFF. As DNA, the CDR3 is TGTGCCAGCAGCTTTCCTAGCGGGAGGGCCGGGACCGGGGAGCTGTTTTTT. Combining the CDR3 with reference TRBV5-6 and TRBJ2-2 gives the whole variable domain DAGVTQSPTHLIKTRGQQVTLRCSPKSGHDTVSWYQQALGQGPQFIFQYYEEEERQRGNFPDRFSGHQFPNYSSELNVNALLLGDSALYLCASSFPSGRAGTGELFFGEGSRLTVL.